This TCR beta chain is from a study of blood T cell repertoires in COVID-19. Overall study context: From the United States, Italy and Spain came samples of acute and convalescent COVID-19.

Repertoires were generated with immunoSEQ multiplex PCR, while TCRdb's copy carries only in-frame clones and drops some. The sample has approximately 480,000 clones, about 91% seen once. Looked up from germline, CDR1 is KGHSH and CDR2 is LQKENI. This CDR3 is 13 amino acids long. Deletions cut 3 bases from V and 3 bases from J, with 9 bases between. The sample was peripheral blood. This clonotype was obtained from a man aged 18 to 30 with COVID-19, enrolled during active disease. The chain links TRBV18 to TRBJ2-7; possible D gene TRBD2, 6 bases. Written as DNA, the CDR3 is TGTGCCAGCTCACCGGGACTGAGCTACGAGCAGTACTTC. It encodes CASSPGLSYEQYF.